The 4 T cell receptor beta chains given below trace back to one sample, sequenced in a study of blood T cells in healthy people across ages. A J-beta primer mix and a sample-barcoded 5' primer were used in a second PCR of about 7 to 12 cycles. TCRdb re-called the 5' RACE reads with MiXCR, one entry per CDR3 protein. The table shows approximately 690,000 distinct CDR3 sequences, with around 54% occurring only once. The sample taken for sequencing was blood. These receptors originate from a man aged 60 to 75 in good health.

V and J are TRBV9 and TRBJ1-6; no clear D gene. Germline V gene sequence: CDR1 SGDLS, CDR2 YYNGEE. The CDR3 extends over 14 amino acids. V shed 1 base and J shed 9 bases, with 11 bases lying between them. CDR3: CASSVRPNLSPLHF. For the CDR3, the DNA is TGTGCCAGCAGCGTACGGCCGAACCTTTCACCCCTCCACTTT.

In this sample, this clonotype turned up once. The gene calls are TRBV7-9 and TRBJ2-4; D ambiguous. TRBJ2-7 matches the DNA end more closely, so the J call is doubtful. Germline CDR1 reads SEHNR; CDR2 reads FQNEAQ (reference sequence). CDR3 length equals 15 residues. The CDR3 is CASSLLDGMKYEQYF. CDR3 coding DNA: TGTGCCAGCAGCTTATTGGACGGAATGAAATACGAGCAGTACTTC.

The chain combines TRBV3-1 with TRBJ1-2; 7 bases are a match to TRBD1. The CDR3 is made up of 15 amino acids. CDR1 is LGHDT, CDR2 YNNKEL, per germline (reference sequence). V lost 0 bases and J lost 5; bases outside the gene matches: 6. The CDR3 region is CASSQDGQASYGYTF. The DNA for the CDR3 is TGTGCCAGCAGCCAAGATGGACAGGCCTCTTATGGCTACACCTTC.

The rearrangement joins TRBV4-1 to TRBJ2-7; TRBD1 agrees at 11 bases. The V and J ends lost 4 bases and 3 bases, in that order; junction bases with no gene match: 5. CDR3 length equals 15 residues. Germline lookup yields CDR1 MGHRA and CDR2 YSYEKL. The CDR3 region is CASSRGQGANYEQYF. In nucleotides, the CDR3 is TGCGCCAGCAGCCGCGGACAGGGGGCCAACTACGAGCAGTACTTC.